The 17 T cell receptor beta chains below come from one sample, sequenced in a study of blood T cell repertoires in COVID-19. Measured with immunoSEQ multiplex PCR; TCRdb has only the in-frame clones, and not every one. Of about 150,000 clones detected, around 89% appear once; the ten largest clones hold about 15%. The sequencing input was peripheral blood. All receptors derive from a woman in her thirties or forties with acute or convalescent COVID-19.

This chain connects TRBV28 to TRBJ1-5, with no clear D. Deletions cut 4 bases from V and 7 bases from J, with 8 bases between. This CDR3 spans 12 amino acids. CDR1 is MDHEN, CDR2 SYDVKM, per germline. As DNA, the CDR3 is TGTGCCAGCAGTTGGTACAACCAGCCCCAGCATTTT. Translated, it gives CASSWYNQPQHF.

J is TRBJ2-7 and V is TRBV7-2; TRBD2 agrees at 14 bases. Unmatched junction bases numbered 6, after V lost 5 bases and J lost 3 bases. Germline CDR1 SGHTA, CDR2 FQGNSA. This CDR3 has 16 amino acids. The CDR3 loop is CASSRGLAGVYYEQYF. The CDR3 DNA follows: TGTGCCAGCAGCCGGGGACTAGCGGGAGTTTACTACGAGCAGTACTTC.

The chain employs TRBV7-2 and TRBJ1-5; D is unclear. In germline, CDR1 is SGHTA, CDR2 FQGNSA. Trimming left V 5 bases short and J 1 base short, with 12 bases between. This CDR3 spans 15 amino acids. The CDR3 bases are TGTGCCAGCAGCGCCCCCCGGGGAAGCAATCAGCCCCAGCATTTT. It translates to CASSAPRGSNQPQHF.

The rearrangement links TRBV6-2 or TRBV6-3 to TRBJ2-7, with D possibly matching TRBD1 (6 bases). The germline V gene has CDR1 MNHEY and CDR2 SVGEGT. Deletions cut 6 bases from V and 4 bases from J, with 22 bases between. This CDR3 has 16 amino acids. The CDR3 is CASSPPAGTPVYEQYF. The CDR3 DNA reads TGTGCCAGCAGCCCACCCGCCGGGACACCAGTTTACGAGCAGTACTTC.

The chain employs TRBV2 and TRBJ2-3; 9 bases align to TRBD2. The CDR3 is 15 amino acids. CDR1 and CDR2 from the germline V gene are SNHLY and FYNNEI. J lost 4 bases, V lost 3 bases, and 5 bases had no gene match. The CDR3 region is CASSEAGGRADTQYF. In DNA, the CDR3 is TGTGCCAGCAGTGAGGCGGGAGGGCGGGCAGATACGCAGTATTTT.

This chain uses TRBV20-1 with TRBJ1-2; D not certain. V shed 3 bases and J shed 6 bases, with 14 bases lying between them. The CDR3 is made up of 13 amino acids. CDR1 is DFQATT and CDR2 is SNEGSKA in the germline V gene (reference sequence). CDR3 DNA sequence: TGCAGTGCTAGTAAGGCGGGCGAGGATGGCTACACCTTC. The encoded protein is CSASKAGEDGYTF.

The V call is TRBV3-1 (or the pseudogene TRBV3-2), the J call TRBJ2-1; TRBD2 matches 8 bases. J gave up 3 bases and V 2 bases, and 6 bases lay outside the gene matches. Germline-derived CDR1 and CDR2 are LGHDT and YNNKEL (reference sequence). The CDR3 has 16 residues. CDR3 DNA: TGTGCCAGCAGCCAAAGGAGCGGGGGAAACTACAATGAGCAGTTCTTC. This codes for CASSQRSGGNYNEQFF.

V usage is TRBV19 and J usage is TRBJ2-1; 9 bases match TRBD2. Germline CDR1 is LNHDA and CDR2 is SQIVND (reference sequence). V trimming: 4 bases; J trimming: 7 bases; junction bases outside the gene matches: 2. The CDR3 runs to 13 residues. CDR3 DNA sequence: TGTGCCAGTAGTACGACTAGCGGTAATGAGCAGTTCTTC. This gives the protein CASSTTSGNEQFF.

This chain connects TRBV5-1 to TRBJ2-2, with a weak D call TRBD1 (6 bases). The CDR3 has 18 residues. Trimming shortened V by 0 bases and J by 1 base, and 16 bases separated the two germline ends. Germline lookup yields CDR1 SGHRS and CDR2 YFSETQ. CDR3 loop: CASSLEGGLAKNTGELFF. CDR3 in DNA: TGCGCCAGCAGCTTGGAAGGGGGTCTAGCAAAGAACACCGGGGAGCTGTTTTTT. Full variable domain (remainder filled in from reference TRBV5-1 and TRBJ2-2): KAGVTQTPRYLIKTRGQQVTLSCSPISGHRSVSWYQQTPGQGLQFLFEYFSETQRNKGNFPGRFSGRQFSNSRSEMNVSTLELGDSALYLCASSLEGGLAKNTGELFFGEGSRLTVL.

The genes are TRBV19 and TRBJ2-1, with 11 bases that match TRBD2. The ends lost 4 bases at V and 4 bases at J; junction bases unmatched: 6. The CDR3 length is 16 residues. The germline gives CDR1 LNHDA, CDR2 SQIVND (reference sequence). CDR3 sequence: CASSSIAGGLYNEQFF. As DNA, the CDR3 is TGTGCCAGTAGTAGTATAGCGGGGGGGCTATACAATGAGCAGTTCTTC.

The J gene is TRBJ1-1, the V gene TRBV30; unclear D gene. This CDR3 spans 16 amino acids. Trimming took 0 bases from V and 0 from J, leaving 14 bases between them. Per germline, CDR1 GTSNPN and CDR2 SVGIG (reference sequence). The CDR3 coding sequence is TGTGCCTGGAGTGTACCTAACAGCCCCATGAACACTGAAGCTTTCTTT. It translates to CAWSVPNSPMNTEAFF.

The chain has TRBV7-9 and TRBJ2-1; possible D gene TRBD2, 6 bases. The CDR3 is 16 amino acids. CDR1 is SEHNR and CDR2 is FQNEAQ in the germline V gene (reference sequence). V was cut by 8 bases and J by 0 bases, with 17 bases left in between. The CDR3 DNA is TGTGCCAGCTCCGGTGGCGGGGAGAGCTCCTACAATGAGCAGTTCTTC. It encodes CASSGGGESSYNEQFF.

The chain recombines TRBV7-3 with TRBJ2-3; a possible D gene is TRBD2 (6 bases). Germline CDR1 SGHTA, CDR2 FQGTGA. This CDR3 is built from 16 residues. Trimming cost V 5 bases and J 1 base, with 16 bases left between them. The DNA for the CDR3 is TGTGCCAGCAGCCGGCAACCGGGAGTGGGCACAGATACGCAGTATTTT. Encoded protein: CASSRQPGVGTDTQYF.

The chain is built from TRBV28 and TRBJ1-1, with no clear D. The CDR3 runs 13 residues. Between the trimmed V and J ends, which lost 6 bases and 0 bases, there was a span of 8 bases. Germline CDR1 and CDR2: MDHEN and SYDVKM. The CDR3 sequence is CASSSQMNTEAFF. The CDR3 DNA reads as TGTGCCAGCAGCAGTCAGATGAACACTGAAGCTTTCTTT.

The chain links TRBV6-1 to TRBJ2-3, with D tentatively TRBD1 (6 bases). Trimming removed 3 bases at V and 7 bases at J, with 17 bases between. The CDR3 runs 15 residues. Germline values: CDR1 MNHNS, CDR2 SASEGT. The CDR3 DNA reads TGTGCCAGCAGTGAGGCTCTGGGGGCGCACAATACGCAGTATTTT. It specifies CASSEALGAHNTQYF.

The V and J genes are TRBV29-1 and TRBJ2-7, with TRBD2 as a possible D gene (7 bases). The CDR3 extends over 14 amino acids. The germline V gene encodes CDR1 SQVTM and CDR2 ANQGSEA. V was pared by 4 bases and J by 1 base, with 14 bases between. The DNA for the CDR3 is TGCAGCGTTGGAGGGGGGGACGAATCCTACGAGCAGTACTTC. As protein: CSVGGGDESYEQYF.

The CDR3 loop is CASSVTGASSGANVLTF. The CDR3 coding sequence is TGTGCCAGCAGCGTGACAGGCGCTAGCTCTGGGGCCAACGTCCTGACTTTC. The chain has TRBV9 and TRBJ2-6; possible D gene TRBD1, 6 bases. V shed 2 bases and J shed 0 bases, with 12 bases lying between them. CDR1 SGDLS and CDR2 YYNGEE come from the germline V gene. This CDR3 spans 17 amino acids.